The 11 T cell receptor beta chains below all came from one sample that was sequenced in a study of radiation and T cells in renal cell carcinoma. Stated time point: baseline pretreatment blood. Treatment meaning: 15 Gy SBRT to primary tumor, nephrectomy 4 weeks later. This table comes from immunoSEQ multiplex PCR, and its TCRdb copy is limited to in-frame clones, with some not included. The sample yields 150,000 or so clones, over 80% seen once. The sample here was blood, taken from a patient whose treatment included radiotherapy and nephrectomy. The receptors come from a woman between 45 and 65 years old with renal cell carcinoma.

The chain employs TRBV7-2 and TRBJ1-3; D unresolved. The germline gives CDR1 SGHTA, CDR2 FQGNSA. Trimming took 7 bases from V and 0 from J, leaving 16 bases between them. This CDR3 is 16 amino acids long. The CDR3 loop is CASTPNSANSGNTIYF. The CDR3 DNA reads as TGTGCCAGCACCCCCAACTCCGCCAACTCTGGAAACACCATATATTTT.

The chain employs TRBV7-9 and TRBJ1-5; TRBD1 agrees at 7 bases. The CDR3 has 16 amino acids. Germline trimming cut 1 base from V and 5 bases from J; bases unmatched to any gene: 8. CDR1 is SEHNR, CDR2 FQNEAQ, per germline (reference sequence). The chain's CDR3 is CASSLVGGGGHQPQHF. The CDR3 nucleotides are TGTGCCAGCAGCTTAGTCGGGGGAGGGGGCCATCAGCCCCAGCATTTT.

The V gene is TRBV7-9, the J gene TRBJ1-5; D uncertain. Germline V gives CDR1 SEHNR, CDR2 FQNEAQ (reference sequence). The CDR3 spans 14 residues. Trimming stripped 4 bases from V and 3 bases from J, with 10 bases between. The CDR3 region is CASSSDVHNQPQHF. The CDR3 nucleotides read TGTGCCAGCAGCTCGGACGTCCACAATCAGCCCCAGCATTTT.

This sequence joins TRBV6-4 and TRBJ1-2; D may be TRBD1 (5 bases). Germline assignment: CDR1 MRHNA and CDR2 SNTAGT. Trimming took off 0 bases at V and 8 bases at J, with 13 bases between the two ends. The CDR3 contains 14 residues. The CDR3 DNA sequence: TGTGCCAGCAGTGACTCCGGTTCGGGGCGCGGCTACACCTTC. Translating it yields CASSDSGSGRGYTF.

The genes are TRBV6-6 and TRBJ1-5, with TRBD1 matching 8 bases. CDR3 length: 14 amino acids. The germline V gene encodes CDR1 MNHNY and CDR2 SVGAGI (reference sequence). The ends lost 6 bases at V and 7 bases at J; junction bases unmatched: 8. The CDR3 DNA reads TGTGCCAGCAGCCAGGACAGGGTTGGGCAGCCCCAGCATTTT. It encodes CASSQDRVGQPQHF.

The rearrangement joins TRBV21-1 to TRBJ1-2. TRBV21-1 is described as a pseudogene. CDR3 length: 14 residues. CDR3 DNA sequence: TGTGCCAGCAGCCGTGAGGGAGGGAACTATGGCTACACCTTC. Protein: CASSREGGNYGYTF.

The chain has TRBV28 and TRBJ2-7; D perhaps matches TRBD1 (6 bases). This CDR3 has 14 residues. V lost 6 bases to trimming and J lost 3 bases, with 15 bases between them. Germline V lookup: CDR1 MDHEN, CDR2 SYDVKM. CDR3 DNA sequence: TGTGCCAGCAGGGAACCCACAGGGAACTACGAGCAGTACTTC. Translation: CASREPTGNYEQYF.

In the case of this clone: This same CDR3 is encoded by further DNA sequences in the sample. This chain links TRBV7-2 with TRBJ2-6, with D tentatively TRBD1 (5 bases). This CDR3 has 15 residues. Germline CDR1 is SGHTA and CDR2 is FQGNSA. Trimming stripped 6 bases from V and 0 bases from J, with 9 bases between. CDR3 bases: TGTGCCAGCAGTTTGGACATCTCTGGGGCCAACGTCCTGACTTTC. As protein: CASSLDISGANVLTF. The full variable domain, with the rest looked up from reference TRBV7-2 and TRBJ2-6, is GAGVSQSPSNKVTEKGKDVELRCDPISGHTALYWYRQSLGQGLEFLIYFQGNSAPDKSGLPSDRFSAERTGGSVSTLTIQRTQQEDSAVYLCASSLDISGANVLTFGAGSRLTVL.

CDR3 protein: CASGFGGLAGDTQYF. The CDR3 bases are TGTGCTAGTGGTTTTGGGGGACTAGCGGGAGATACGCAGTATTTT. The chain couples TRBV12-5 to TRBJ2-3; 12 bases line up with TRBD2. The V segment lost 3 bases and the J segment 5 bases; nucleotides outside the gene matches: 3. The CDR3 covers 15 residues. The germline CDR1 and CDR2 sequences are LGHNT and FRNRAP.

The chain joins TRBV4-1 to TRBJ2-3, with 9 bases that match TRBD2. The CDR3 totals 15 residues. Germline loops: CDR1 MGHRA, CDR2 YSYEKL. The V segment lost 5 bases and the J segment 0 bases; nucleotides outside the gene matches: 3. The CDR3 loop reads CASSESGGSTDTQYF. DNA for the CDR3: TGCGCCAGCAGCGAGAGCGGGGGGAGCACAGATACGCAGTATTTT.

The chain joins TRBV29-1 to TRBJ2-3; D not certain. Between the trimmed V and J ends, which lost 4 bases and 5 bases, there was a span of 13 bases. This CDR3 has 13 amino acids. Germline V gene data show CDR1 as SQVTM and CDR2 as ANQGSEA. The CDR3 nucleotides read TGCAGCGTTGCCCCGTTGACGGGAGATACGCAGTATTTT. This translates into CSVAPLTGDTQYF.